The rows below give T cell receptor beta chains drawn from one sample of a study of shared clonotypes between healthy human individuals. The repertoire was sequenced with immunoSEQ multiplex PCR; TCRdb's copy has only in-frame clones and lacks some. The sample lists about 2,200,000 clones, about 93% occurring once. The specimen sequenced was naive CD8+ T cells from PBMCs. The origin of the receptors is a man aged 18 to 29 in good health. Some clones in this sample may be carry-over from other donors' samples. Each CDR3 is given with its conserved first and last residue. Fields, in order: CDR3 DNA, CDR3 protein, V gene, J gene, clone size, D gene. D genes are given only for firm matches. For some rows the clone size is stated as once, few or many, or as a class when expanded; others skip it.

CDR3 DNA: TGTGCCAGCAGTTTATTCGATAGCAATCAGCCCCAGCATTTT
CDR3 protein: CASSLFDSNQPQHF
V gene: TRBV28
J gene: TRBJ1-5
clone size: few
D gene: NA

CDR3 DNA: TGTGCCACCAGCCTTGTAACTAGCACAGATACGCAGTATTTT
CDR3 protein: CATSLVTSTDTQYF
V gene: TRBV15
J gene: TRBJ2-3
clone size: NA
D gene: NA

CDR3 DNA: TGTGCCAGCAGCCACCCAAAGGAGGCGCAGTATTTT
CDR3 protein: CASSHPKEAQYF
V gene: TRBV4-2
J gene: TRBJ2-3
clone size: NA
D gene: NA

CDR3 DNA: TGTGCCAGCAGCCAAACGCGCCTAGCGAGCACAGATACGCAGTATTTT
CDR3 protein: CASSQTRLASTDTQYF
V gene: TRBV7-9
J gene: TRBJ2-3
clone size: NA
D gene: NA

CDR3 DNA: TGTGCCAGCAGTGTAGGGGCCGCGATTCAGCCCCAGCATTTT
CDR3 protein: CASSVGAAIQPQHF
V gene: TRBV27
J gene: TRBJ1-5
clone size: NA
D gene: NA

CDR3 DNA: TGTGCCAGCAGGACCGGGACAGGGGCCCAAGAGACCCAGTACTTC
CDR3 protein: CASRTGTGAQETQYF
V gene: TRBV27
J gene: TRBJ2-5
clone size: NA
D gene: TRBD1

CDR3 DNA: TGTGCCAGCAGTGACTTTGGGCGGGGCCTCGATGAGCAGTTCTTC
CDR3 protein: CASSDFGRGLDEQFF
V gene: TRBV6-4
J gene: TRBJ2-1
clone size: NA
D gene: NA

CDR3 DNA: TGTGCCAGCAGCAAGGACGGCGAAGAGACCCAGTACTTC
CDR3 protein: CASSKDGEETQYF
V gene: TRBV11-1
J gene: TRBJ2-5
clone size: NA
D gene: NA

CDR3 DNA: TGTGCCAGCAGCGTAGAGTCAGTGCCCCCTAACTATGGCTACACCTTC
CDR3 protein: CASSVESVPPNYGYTF
V gene: TRBV9
J gene: TRBJ1-2
clone size: NA
D gene: NA

CDR3 DNA: TGTGCCAGCAGCTCGCTGGAGGGGGCCTACGAGCAGTACTTC
CDR3 protein: CASSSLEGAYEQYF
V gene: TRBV7-9
J gene: TRBJ2-7
clone size: once
D gene: NA

CDR3 DNA: TGTGCCAGCGGCTATCCCGGGACAGGGGGCGAGCAGTTCTTC
CDR3 protein: CASGYPGTGGEQFF
V gene: TRBV28
J gene: TRBJ2-1
clone size: NA
D gene: TRBD1

CDR3 DNA: TGTGCCAGCAGCCCGGACAGGGCCCTTTCCTACGAGCAGTACTTC
CDR3 protein: CASSPDRALSYEQYF
V gene: TRBV7-9
J gene: TRBJ2-7
clone size: NA
D gene: TRBD1

CDR3 DNA: TGTGCCAGCAGACCAGTCGGACGGGGGCCACCCTACGAGCAGTACTTC
CDR3 protein: CASRPVGRGPPYEQYF
V gene: TRBV6-6
J gene: TRBJ2-7
clone size: NA
D gene: NA

CDR3 DNA: TGCGCCAGCAGTCAATCGTTTGCGGACTACTACAATGAGCAGTTCTTC
CDR3 protein: CASSQSFADYYNEQFF
V gene: TRBV23-1
J gene: TRBJ2-1
clone size: NA
D gene: NA

CDR3 DNA: TGTGCCAGCAGTACCGGGACATATAATCTATTGGAGCAGTACTTC
CDR3 protein: CASSTGTYNLLEQYF
V gene: TRBV6-5
J gene: TRBJ2-7
clone size: NA
D gene: NA

CDR3 DNA: TGTGCCAGCAGCTTACGGACAGGGGCGAAAGAGACCCAGTACTTC
CDR3 protein: CASSLRTGAKETQYF
V gene: TRBV7-9
J gene: TRBJ2-5
clone size: NA
D gene: TRBD1

CDR3 DNA: TGCGCCAGCAGCCACCAGACAGGGGCTGGCTACACCTTC
CDR3 protein: CASSHQTGAGYTF
V gene: TRBV4-1
J gene: TRBJ1-2
clone size: once
D gene: TRBD1

CDR3 DNA: TGTGCCAGCAGTGAAGCGCTCAGTGGGCGGGGCTACGAGCAGTACTTC
CDR3 protein: CASSEALSGRGYEQYF
V gene: TRBV6-1
J gene: TRBJ2-7
clone size: NA
D gene: NA

CDR3 DNA: TGTGCCAGCAGCGAGGGTGCCTCCCGCGATGAGCAGTTCTTC
CDR3 protein: CASSEGASRDEQFF
V gene: TRBV28
J gene: TRBJ2-1
clone size: NA
D gene: NA

CDR3 DNA: TGTGCCAGCAGTTTTGGTCAGGGCTACGAGCAGTACTTC
CDR3 protein: CASSFGQGYEQYF
V gene: TRBV27
J gene: TRBJ2-7
clone size: NA
D gene: NA

CDR3 DNA: TGTGCCAGCAGTTTAAACCCGAGGGGCTCCTACAATGAGCAGTTCTTC
CDR3 protein: CASSLNPRGSYNEQFF
V gene: TRBV27
J gene: TRBJ2-1
clone size: NA
D gene: NA

CDR3 DNA: TGTGCCAGCAGCTTAGGCCTCCGGGGGAACGAGCAGTACTTC
CDR3 protein: CASSLGLRGNEQYF
V gene: TRBV13
J gene: TRBJ2-7
clone size: NA
D gene: NA

CDR3 DNA: TGTGCCAGTAGTCCCCGGACGGACGGCTACACCTTC
CDR3 protein: CASSPRTDGYTF
V gene: TRBV19
J gene: TRBJ1-2
clone size: once
D gene: NA

CDR3 DNA: TGTGCCAGCAGGGGGGGATATGGCTACACCTTC
CDR3 protein: CASRGGYGYTF
V gene: TRBV27
J gene: TRBJ1-2
clone size: NA
D gene: NA

CDR3 DNA: TGTGCCAGCAGCCCGGTGGCGGGAGGGTTCCAAGAGACCCAGTACTTC
CDR3 protein: CASSPVAGGFQETQYF
V gene: TRBV28
J gene: TRBJ2-5
clone size: NA
D gene: TRBD2

CDR3 DNA: TGTGCCAGCAGCGTACCGGGACTAGCGGGAGACGATGAGCAGTTCTTC
CDR3 protein: CASSVPGLAGDDEQFF
V gene: TRBV7-9
J gene: TRBJ2-1
clone size: once
D gene: TRBD2

CDR3 DNA: TGCGCCAGCAGCTTGTTGGGGTCTAGCGGGAGTTTAACAGATACGCAGTATTTT
CDR3 protein: CASSLLGSSGSLTDTQYF
V gene: TRBV5-1
J gene: TRBJ2-3
clone size: NA
D gene: TRBD2

CDR3 DNA: TGTGCCAGCAGCTTGGAACCGAGCCTTTGGGGCATCACTGAAGCTTTCTTT
CDR3 protein: CASSLEPSLWGITEAFF
V gene: TRBV5-5
J gene: TRBJ1-1
clone size: NA
D gene: NA

CDR3 DNA: TGCGCCAGCAGTCACTCGCCACGGGGTAAAAGGAACTATGGCTACACCTTC
CDR3 protein: CASSHSPRGKRNYGYTF
V gene: TRBV23-1
J gene: TRBJ1-2
clone size: NA
D gene: NA

CDR3 DNA: TGTGCCAGCAGCTTGTCGACAGGGGCGAAGAAAGAGACCCAGTACTTC
CDR3 protein: CASSLSTGAKKETQYF
V gene: TRBV11-2
J gene: TRBJ2-5
clone size: NA
D gene: TRBD1

CDR3 DNA: TGTGCCAGCAGCCCCCACCGGGGACTAGCGAGAACCGGGGAGCTGTTTTTT
CDR3 protein: CASSPHRGLARTGELFF
V gene: TRBV11-3
J gene: TRBJ2-2
clone size: NA
D gene: TRBD2

CDR3 DNA: TGTGCCAGCAGCTTGGGCGTCAGGGGGCAAGGTCAGCCCCAGCATTTT
CDR3 protein: CASSLGVRGQGQPQHF
V gene: TRBV5-5
J gene: TRBJ1-5
clone size: NA
D gene: TRBD1

CDR3 DNA: TGCGCCAGCAGCCCGGGGGGGGGAACCTTATTGACTGACGCTTTCTTT
CDR3 protein: CASSPGGGTLLTDAFF
V gene: TRBV4-1
J gene: TRBJ1-1
clone size: NA
D gene: NA

CDR3 DNA: TGCGCCAGCAGCTTTGTGGGCGGAACGAACACCGGGGAGCTGTTTTTT
CDR3 protein: CASSFVGGTNTGELFF
V gene: TRBV5-1
J gene: TRBJ2-2
clone size: NA
D gene: NA

CDR3 DNA: TGTGCCTGGTTAAACACCGGGGAGCTGTTTTTT
CDR3 protein: CAWLNTGELFF
V gene: TRBV30
J gene: TRBJ2-2
clone size: NA
D gene: NA

CDR3 DNA: TGTGCCAGCAGCTTAGATAAACAGGGCCAGTACTTC
CDR3 protein: CASSLDKQGQYF
V gene: TRBV11-2
J gene: TRBJ2-5
clone size: NA
D gene: NA

CDR3 DNA: TGTGCCAGCTCACCAGATAGCGGGGGGATTCCTGAGCAGTTCTTC
CDR3 protein: CASSPDSGGIPEQFF
V gene: TRBV18
J gene: TRBJ2-1
clone size: NA
D gene: TRBD2

CDR3 DNA: TGTGCCAGCAGTTTGGTGTCTGCGGCCTTTTACAATGAGCAGTTCTTC
CDR3 protein: CASSLVSAAFYNEQFF
V gene: TRBV27
J gene: TRBJ2-1
clone size: NA
D gene: NA

CDR3 DNA: TGTGCCACCAGCAAAAGGGACAGCTTAGCCAAAAACATTCAGTACTTC
CDR3 protein: CATSKRDSLAKNIQYF
V gene: TRBV15
J gene: TRBJ2-4
clone size: NA
D gene: TRBD1

CDR3 DNA: TGTGCCAGCAGCCCTAAAAGGGGGCCCCTCAGCACAGATACGCAGTATTTT
CDR3 protein: CASSPKRGPLSTDTQYF
V gene: TRBV5-8
J gene: TRBJ2-3
clone size: NA
D gene: TRBD1

CDR3 DNA: TGCAGCGTGGCAGGGGGGAGCACAGATACGCAGTATTTT
CDR3 protein: CSVAGGSTDTQYF
V gene: TRBV29-1
J gene: TRBJ2-3
clone size: NA
D gene: NA

CDR3 DNA: TGTGCCAGCAGCTTCCGGGGGCGCGGTAACTATGGCTACACCTTC
CDR3 protein: CASSFRGRGNYGYTF
V gene: TRBV5-6
J gene: TRBJ1-2
clone size: NA
D gene: NA

CDR3 DNA: TGTGCCAGCAGTAGTCGAGATAACTCCTACGAGCAGTACTTC
CDR3 protein: CASSSRDNSYEQYF
V gene: TRBV28
J gene: TRBJ2-7
clone size: NA
D gene: NA

CDR3 DNA: TGTGCCAGCAGTCCCCGGGGGGGGAGCTACGAGCAGTACTTC
CDR3 protein: CASSPRGGSYEQYF
V gene: TRBV27
J gene: TRBJ2-7
clone size: NA
D gene: TRBD2

CDR3 DNA: TGCGCCAGCAGCCCCGGCTTAAAGGTCGGGGAGCTGTTTTTT
CDR3 protein: CASSPGLKVGELFF
V gene: TRBV5-1
J gene: TRBJ2-2
clone size: NA
D gene: NA

CDR3 DNA: TGTGCCAGCAGTGATTGGGCGGGTGTAACCTACGAGCAGTACTTC
CDR3 protein: CASSDWAGVTYEQYF
V gene: TRBV2
J gene: TRBJ2-7
clone size: NA
D gene: NA

CDR3 DNA: TGTGCCAGCAGCTTAGTGGGCGTCTCCTACAATGAGCAGTTCTTC
CDR3 protein: CASSLVGVSYNEQFF
V gene: TRBV7-9
J gene: TRBJ2-1
clone size: NA
D gene: NA

CDR3 DNA: TGTGCCAGCGACGCGGGATCCTACGAGCAGTACTTC
CDR3 protein: CASDAGSYEQYF
V gene: TRBV6-1
J gene: TRBJ2-7
clone size: NA
D gene: NA